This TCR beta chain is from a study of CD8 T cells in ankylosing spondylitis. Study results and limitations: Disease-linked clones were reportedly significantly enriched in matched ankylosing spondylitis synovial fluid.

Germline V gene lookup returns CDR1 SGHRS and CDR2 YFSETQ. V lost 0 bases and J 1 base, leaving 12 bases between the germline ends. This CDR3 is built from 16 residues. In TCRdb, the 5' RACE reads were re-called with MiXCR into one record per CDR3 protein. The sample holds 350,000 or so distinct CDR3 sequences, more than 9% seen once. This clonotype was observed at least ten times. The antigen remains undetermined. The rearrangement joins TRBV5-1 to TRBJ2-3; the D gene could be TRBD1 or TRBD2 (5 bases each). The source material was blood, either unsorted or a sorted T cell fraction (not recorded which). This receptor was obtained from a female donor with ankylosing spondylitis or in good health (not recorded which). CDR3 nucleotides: TGCGCCAGCAGCTTGGACTTTATGGGGGGCACAGATACGCAGTATTTT. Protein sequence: CASSLDFMGGTDTQYF.